This T cell receptor beta chain was recovered during a study of PD-1 blockade in classical Hodgkin lymphoma. Time point noted: newly diagnosed, previously untreated cHL patient sample. What served as comparison were PBMCs in newly diagnosed, untreated classical Hodgkin lymphoma. Worth noting for this clone: Its antigen is not known.

Study-wide points: In newly diagnosed patients, baseline TCR diversity was reportedly below that of healthy donors. What caused the repertoire differences, perhaps disease activity or prior therapy, remains undefined.

Produced via immunoSEQ multiplex PCR; TCRdb's table is partial and in-frame only. The sample records tens of thousands of clones, approximately 94% being singletons. This CDR3 is built from 14 residues. Germline CDR1 and CDR2: MNHEY and SMNVEV (reference sequence). V lost 1 base to trimming and J lost 7 bases; unmatched junction nucleotides: 5. The rearrangement links TRBV27 to TRBJ2-5; 8 bases line up with TRBD1. The TCR sequence derives from a human donor with classical Hodgkin lymphoma. Source material: peripheral blood mononuclear cells (PBMCs). The CDR3, as DNA: TGTGCCAGCAGTTTATTCCAGGGGGCCGGGACCCAGTACTTC. Translation: CASSLFQGAGTQYF.